This T cell receptor beta chain was captured by sequencing in a study of T cells in Graves' hyperthyroidism and ophthalmopathy. The PBMCs had their origin in about 9.7 ml of fresh peripheral blood. Regions amplified from RNA transcripts were the TCR beta CDR3 regions. An initial round of RT-PCR targeting the TCR CDR3 relied on the HTBI primer set. One entry per CDR3 protein, called by TCRdb with MiXCR from the multiplex PCR reads. In the table there are about half a million distinct CDR3 sequences, approximately 23% of which are singletons. This CDR3 spans 13 amino acids. The germline CDR1 and CDR2 sequences are MRHNA and SNTAGT. Trimming pared 7 bases from V and 7 bases from J, leaving 16 bases between. This clonotype was observed a handful of times.

The clonotype comes from a woman in her sixties or seventies with Graves' ophthalmopathy. The source material was blood. The genes are TRBV6-4 and TRBJ1-1; D remains ambiguous. The CDR3, as DNA: TGTGCCAGCAATGATATGGGCGGCCTTGAAGCTTTCTTT. This codes for CASNDMGGLEAFF.